This T cell receptor beta chain is from a study of early T cells in non-severe SARS-CoV-2 infection. The germline V gene encodes CDR1 LGHDT and CDR2 YNNKEL (reference sequence). V lost 4 bases to trimming and J lost 7 bases, with 23 bases between them. CDR3 length: 17 amino acids. Using its own MiXCR run on the 5' RACE reads, TCRdb lists one record per CDR3 protein. The sample has some 71,000 distinct CDR3 sequences, approximately 10% seen once; the top ten hold about 5.8%. The input for sequencing was whole blood, taken at baseline. The TCR comes from an adult who was a healthcare worker with PCR-confirmed SARS-CoV-2 infection or an uninfected control (not recorded which). This chain joins TRBV3-1 and TRBJ2-1, with D perhaps matching TRBD2 (5 bases). In DNA, the CDR3 is TGTGCCAGCAGCCTCGCGGGCGGAAAGGATCCTAAAAATGAGCAGTTCTTC. Protein: CASSLAGGKDPKNEQFF.